One and the same sample provided the 4 T cell receptor beta chains below, sequenced in a study of T cell responses to AZD1222 COVID-19 vaccine. Method: immunoSEQ multiplex PCR; TCRdb's copy keeps in-frame clones and lacks some. The table lists roughly 96,000 clones, roughly 88% of them singletons. The input for sequencing was peripheral blood, taken on day 0 of AZD1222 vaccination. The receptors come from an adult in good health.

The chain employs TRBV9 and TRBJ2-1; no reliable D call. V was pared by 3 bases and J by 9 bases, with 13 bases between. This CDR3 contains 13 residues. Germline CDR1 is SGDLS and CDR2 is YYNGEE. CDR3 sequence (DNA): TGTGCCAGCAGCGCCCCACAAGGGATTGAGCAGTTCTTC. Translating gives CASSAPQGIEQFF.

This chain links TRBV30 with TRBJ2-7; D may be TRBD1 (6 bases). V lost 2 bases and J 0 bases, leaving 11 bases between the germline ends. This CDR3 has 14 amino acids. Germline values: CDR1 GTSNPN, CDR2 SVGIG (reference sequence). The DNA for the CDR3 is TGTGCCTGGAGTCCTACGGGACACTCCTACGAGCAGTACTTC. The encoded protein is CAWSPTGHSYEQYF. The full variable domain, in which reference TRBV30 and TRBJ2-7 provide the parts outside the CDR3, is SQTIHQWPATLVQPVGSPLSLECTVEGTSNPNLYWYRQAAGRGLQLLFYSVGIGQISSEVPQNLSASRPQDRQFILSSKKLLLSDSGFYLCAWSPTGHSYEQYFGPGTRLTVT.

The chain has TRBV24-1 and TRBJ1-1; no clear D gene. From germline, CDR1 is KGHDR and CDR2 SFDVKD. The CDR3 sequence is 17 residues long. V was cut by 4 bases and J by 2 bases, with 19 bases left in between. CDR3 in DNA: TGTGCCACCAGTGACTTTAACCCTAAGAGGGCTAACACTGAAGCTTTCTTT. This codes for CATSDFNPKRANTEAFF.

V and J are TRBV7-9 and TRBJ2-7; possibly TRBD2 for D (5 bases). From germline, CDR1 is SEHNR and CDR2 FQNEAQ (reference sequence). The CDR3 loop spans 13 amino acids. The V gene lost 7 bases and the J gene lost 1 base, with 11 bases spanning the gap. CDR3 residues: CASIGLSSYEQYF. For the CDR3, the DNA is TGTGCCAGCATCGGACTGTCTTCCTACGAGCAGTACTTC.